Shown below are 29 T cell receptor beta chains from a single sample sequenced in a study of CD8+CD57+ T cells in acquired aplastic anemia. Patients selected for sequencing had displayed CD8+CD57+ cell expansion by flow cytometry. Both TCR beta VDJ combination and CDR3 sequence profiling were carried out. Genomic DNA was the template for this profiling. TCRdb used MiXCR to reprocess the reads, holding one entry per CDR3 protein. Among around 220,000 distinct CDR3 sequences listed, roughly 45% were seen once. The specimen was sorted CD4+, CD8+, or CD8+CD57+ T cells (not recorded which) from PBMCs. These TCRs come from a human donor with aplastic anemia.

The gene calls are TRBV25-1 and TRBJ2-1; D unclear. CDR1 and CDR2 from the germline V gene are MGHDK and SYGVNS. Trimming stripped 5 bases from V and 12 bases from J, with 11 bases between. The CDR3 sequence is 11 residues long. The CDR3 bases are TGTGCCAGCAGTTTTAGCCTAGGGCAGTTCTTC. Translating gives CASSFSLGQFF.

Details on this clonotype: It may be a read error: a sequence one base away is much more abundant. The gene calls are TRBV7-9 and TRBJ1-2; D is uncertain. The germline V gene has CDR1 SEHNR and CDR2 FQNEAQ (reference sequence). The CDR3 has 13 residues. CDR3 nucleotide sequence: TGTGCCAGCAGCTTAGCGAAGGGCTATGGCTACGCCTTC. This encodes CASSLAKGYGYAF.

This clonotype came up many times. V gene TRBV20-1 combines with J gene TRBJ2-2; the D is unclear. The V and J ends lost 3 bases and 0 bases respectively, with 14 bases between them. CDR3 length: 16 amino acids. Germline-derived CDR1 and CDR2 are DFQATT and SNEGSKA (reference sequence). In DNA, the CDR3 is TGCAGTGCTAGGGAGCTTATGTCCGCGAACACCGGGGAGCTGTTTTTT. This sequence encodes CSARELMSANTGELFF.

The DNA of the CDR3 is TGTGCCAGCAGCTTCAGTGGGTCCTACGAGCAGTACTTC. Translating it yields CASSFSGSYEQYF. The rearrangement links TRBV5-6 to TRBJ2-7; unclear D gene. V was cut by 2 bases and J by 1 base, with 7 bases left in between. The length of the CDR3 is 13 residues. Germline CDR1 SGHDT, CDR2 YYEEEE. Together with reference TRBV5-6 and TRBJ2-7, the CDR3 gives the full variable domain: DAGVTQSPTHLIKTRGQQVTLRCSPKSGHDTVSWYQQALGQGPQFIFQYYEEEERQRGNFPDRFSGHQFPNYSSELNVNALLLGDSALYLCASSFSGSYEQYFGPGTRLTVT.

This clonotype appeared many times. The chain uses TRBV7-9 and TRBJ1-6; D remains unclear. The CDR3 has 15 residues. CDR1 is SEHNR, CDR2 FQNEAQ, per germline (reference sequence). The germline V and J ends were trimmed by 5 bases and 8 bases, with 16 bases remaining between them. CDR3 residues: CASSAVAPEHSPLHF. For the CDR3, the DNA is TGTGCCAGCAGCGCCGTGGCGCCTGAACATTCACCCCTCCACTTT.

The chain joins TRBV20-1 to TRBJ2-1, with TRBD2 matching over 13 bases. The ends lost 6 bases at V and 9 bases at J; junction bases unmatched: 8. CDR1 is DFQATT, CDR2 SNEGSKA, per germline (reference sequence). This CDR3 comprises 14 residues. The chain's CDR3 is CSAKGTSGDSEQFF. The CDR3 region has the DNA TGCAGTGCAAAGGGGACTAGCGGGGACAGTGAGCAGTTCTTC.

The J gene is TRBJ2-5, the V gene TRBV19, with D possibly called TRBD1 or TRBD2 (5 bases each). CDR1 LNHDA and CDR2 SQIVND come from the germline V gene (reference sequence). This CDR3 is built from 13 residues. Trimming pared 6 bases from V and 5 bases from J, leaving 13 bases between. CDR3: CASRRGLGETQYF. The CDR3, as DNA: TGTGCCAGTAGGAGGGGCCTCGGGGAGACCCAGTACTTC.

The CDR3 sequence is CASIPRTSGYTF. CDR3 bases: TGTGCCAGCATCCCGCGGACTAGCGGTTACACCTTC. The chain uses TRBV7-8 and TRBJ1-2; D call uncertain. The germline gives CDR1 SGHVS, CDR2 FQNEAQ. This CDR3 region has 12 residues. V gave up 7 bases and J gave up 11 bases, with 17 bases separating them.

This clonotype was detected only once. The V and J genes are TRBV19 and TRBJ2-3; 8 bases align to TRBD2. The CDR3 sequence is 16 residues long. Germline assignment: CDR1 LNHDA and CDR2 SQIVND (reference sequence). Trimming at V came to 4 bases and at J to 10 bases, leaving 16 bases not matched to a gene. The CDR3 nucleotides read TGTGCCAGTAGTACTCTACCCCCGACGGGGGGGACCCCGCAGTATTTT. Protein product: CASSTLPPTGGTPQYF.

The sample holds one count of this clonotype. One junction end disagrees with the germline gene, perhaps due to a read error. The chain has TRBV10-1 and TRBJ1-2; D perhaps matches TRBD1 (6 bases). The CDR3 sequence is 14 residues long. CDR1 and CDR2 from the germline V gene are WNHNN and SYGVQD (reference sequence). CDR3 in DNA: TGCGCCAGCAGGGACAGCTCTTCTGCTTATGGCTGCACCTTC. The encoded protein is CASRDSSSAYGCTF.

V usage is TRBV2 and J usage is TRBJ2-5, with D possibly being TRBD1 (6 bases). CDR3 size: 14 residues. Trimming cost V 4 bases and J 2 bases, with 11 bases left between them. Germline values: CDR1 SNHLY, CDR2 FYNNEI. CDR3 nucleotides: TGTGCCAGCAGTGGAGGACAGACACAAGAGACCCAGTACTTC. It codes for CASSGGQTQETQYF.

This clonotype was seen just once. In DNA form, the CDR3 reads TGTGCCAGCAGCGTCGGGACTGCGAATGAGCAGTTCTTC. Residues: CASSVGTANEQFF. J is TRBJ2-1 and V is TRBV9, with a weak D call TRBD2 (6 bases). With 2 bases removed from V and 7 bases from J, the gap between germline ends came to 10 bases. The CDR3 runs to 13 residues. Germline CDR1 is SGDLS and CDR2 is YYNGEE.

This chain uses TRBV24-1 with TRBJ2-3; TRBD2 might be the D (5 bases). The germline V gene encodes CDR1 KGHDR and CDR2 SFDVKD. CDR3 length equals 12 residues. V was clipped by 12 bases and J by 6 bases, with 15 bases between them. The CDR3 spells CAAAAAADTQYF. The DNA for the CDR3 is TGTGCCGCCGCAGCGGCGGCGGATACGCAGTATTTT.

This clonotype has more than one count but fewer than ten. This chain joins TRBV6-1 and TRBJ2-7; 7 bases agree with TRBD2. V shed 11 bases and J 2 bases; nucleotides not matched to a gene: 0. CDR1 MNHNS and CDR2 SASEGT come from the germline V gene. The CDR3 has 10 amino acids. Here the CDR3 DNA reads TGTGCCGGGGGGGCCTACGAGCAGTACTTC. This encodes CAGGAYEQYF.

To note about this clonotype: One base away lies a much larger clone, so this may be a sequencing read error. The chain recombines TRBV18 with TRBJ1-2; D gene uncertain. Germline CDR1 KGHSH, CDR2 LQKENI. The CDR3 length is 14 residues. The CDR3 region is CACSPFDKAYGYTF. CDR3 coding DNA: TGTGCCTGCTCACCATTCGACAAGGCTTATGGCTACACCTTC.

The rearrangement uses TRBV6-1 and TRBJ2-5; the match to TRBD1 covers 8 bases. With V trimmed by 5 bases and J by 2 bases, 10 bases remained unmatched. This CDR3 contains 16 residues. Germline assignment: CDR1 MNHNS and CDR2 SASEGT. In DNA, the CDR3 is TGTGCCAGCAGTTACTCGACGGGACAGGCGCAAGAGACCCAGTACTTC. Amino acids: CASSYSTGQAQETQYF.

This clonotype has ten or more counts. V gene TRBV15 combines with J gene TRBJ2-7; possibly TRBD1 for D (6 bases). Germline V gene sequence: CDR1 LNHNV, CDR2 YYDKDF (reference sequence). V was shortened by 5 bases and J by 1 base, with 12 bases between the two germline ends. There are 14 residues in the CDR3. The CDR3 nucleotides are TGTGCCACCAGCCGAGGGGGATTTTCCTACGAGCAGTACTTC. It codes for CATSRGGFSYEQYF. The complete variable domain, with remaining parts taken from reference TRBV15 and TRBJ2-7, reads DAMVIQNPRYQVTQFGKPVTLSCSQTLNHNVMYWYQQKSSQAPKLLFHYYDKDFNNEADTPDNFQSRRPNTSFCFLDIRSPGLGDTAMYLCATSRGGFSYEQYFGPGTRLTVT.

This chain connects TRBV7-3 to TRBJ2-5; either TRBD1 or TRBD2 may supply D (5 bases each). CDR3 length: 13 residues. Germline V gene lookup returns CDR1 SGHTA and CDR2 FQGTGA. V lost 6 bases and J lost 1, with 9 bases in between. DNA for the CDR3: TGTGCCAGCAGTCGAGGGGCCCAAGAGACCCAGTACTTC. Protein product: CASSRGAQETQYF.

A note on this clonotype: A read error is possible here, since a much larger clone lies one base away. This sequence joins TRBV5-1 and TRBJ2-5; 8 bases match TRBD2. The length of the CDR3 is 14 residues. The J segment lost 5 bases and the V segment lost 3 bases, leaving 6 bases of the junction unmatched. CDR1 is SGHRS and CDR2 is YFSETQ in the germline V gene. CDR3 sequence: CASSSGLAGETQYF. CDR3 DNA: TGCGCCAGCAGCTCCGGACTAGCCGGGGAGACCCAGTACTTC. Full variable domain (rest looked up from reference TRBV5-1 and TRBJ2-5): KAGVTQTPRYLIKTRGQQVTLSCSPISGHRSVSWYQQTPGQGLQFLFEYFSETQRNKGNFPGRFSGRQFSNSRSEMNVSTLELGDSALYLCASSSGLAGETQYFGPGTRLLVL.

The chain uses TRBV6-1 and TRBJ2-3; D is unclear. V was pared by 6 bases and J by 2 bases, with 27 bases between. The CDR3 extends over 19 amino acids. Germline V gives CDR1 MNHNS, CDR2 SASEGT. This CDR3 is CASSGKGQSGRETTDTQYF. For the CDR3, the DNA is TGTGCCAGCAGCGGAAAAGGTCAGTCAGGACGTGAGACCACAGATACGCAGTATTTT.

The rearrangement uses TRBV20-1 and TRBJ2-1; D is uncertain. Germline CDR1 and CDR2: DFQATT and SNEGSKA (reference sequence). The CDR3 runs to 11 residues. Trimming removed 1 base at V and 8 bases at J, with 6 bases between. The CDR3, as DNA: TGCAGTGCTAGAGCGGGTCATGAGCAGTTCTTC. Translating gives CSARAGHEQFF.

This clonotype showed up many times. The rearrangement uses TRBV5-8 and TRBJ1-2; D perhaps matches TRBD1 (5 bases). CDR1 and CDR2 from the germline V gene are SGHTS and YDEGEE. V lost 1 base and J 4 bases, leaving 14 bases between the germline ends. The CDR3 length is 15 residues. The CDR3 sequence: CASSLRGEGFYGYTF. In nucleotides, the CDR3 is TGTGCCAGCAGCTTGAGGGGTGAGGGGTTCTATGGCTACACCTTC.

This clonotype was seen a handful of times. The chain couples TRBV12-3 or TRBV12-4 to TRBJ2-3; maybe TRBD2 (5 bases). The ends were cut back, 5 bases at V and 6 bases at J, with 21 bases in the middle. The CDR3 runs to 16 residues. Written as DNA, the CDR3 is TGTGCCAGCAGTCGACCCGGGAACGCCTTGAAGGATACGCAGTATTTT. This codes for CASSRPGNALKDTQYF.

This clonotype was detected only a few times. This sequence joins TRBV5-5 and TRBJ1-3; unclear D gene. Germline-derived CDR1 and CDR2 are SGHKS and YYEKEE (reference sequence). The length of the CDR3 is 15 residues. Trimming took off 0 bases at V and 0 bases at J, with 7 bases between the two ends. CDR3 in amino acids: CASSLVWLSGNTIYF. In DNA form, the CDR3 reads TGTGCCAGCAGCTTGGTATGGCTCTCTGGAAACACCATATATTTT.

This clonotype was observed at least ten times. The rearrangement joins TRBV15 to TRBJ2-5, with a tentative D call TRBD1 (8 bases). V dropped 6 bases and J dropped 5 bases, with 16 bases sitting between them. Germline assignment: CDR1 LNHNV and CDR2 YYDKDF (reference sequence). The CDR3 runs 14 residues. The CDR3 DNA reads TGTGCCACCAGAACAACAGGGGGGGGGGAGACCCAGTACTTC. Translated: CATRTTGGGETQYF.

This clonotype was detected ten times or more. This may arise from a read error, as a much more abundant clone is one base away. This is likely a read error, given that the CDR3 carries no conserved phenylalanine or tryptophan at its end. CDR3 nucleotide sequence: TGTGCCATCAGCCTGGGACTTACGAACACTGAAGCTTTCCTT. This encodes CAISLGLTNTEAFL. V gene TRBV10-3 combines with J gene TRBJ1-1; D may be TRBD1 (5 bases). Trimming shortened V by 6 bases and J by 1 base, and 12 bases separated the two germline ends. The CDR3 length is 14 residues. Germline V CDR1 and CDR2: ENHRY, SYGVKD.

This clonotype was seen repeatedly, ten times or more. V gene TRBV19 combines with J gene TRBJ1-1; 8 nucleotides match TRBD1. The CDR3 sequence is 16 residues long. V shed 5 bases, J shed 0 bases, and the junction held 8 bases outside the gene matches. Germline CDR1 is LNHDA and CDR2 is SQIVND (reference sequence). The CDR3 bases are TGTGCCAGTAGTGCAGGGGGCGCGGATATGAACACTGAAGCTTTCTTT. Its translation is CASSAGGADMNTEAFF.

This clonotype has ten or more counts. The CDR3 coding sequence is TGTGCCAGCAGCTTAGACCCCGGAAACACAGATACGCAGTATTTT. Translated: CASSLDPGNTDTQYF. This chain uses TRBV7-8 with TRBJ2-3; D remains ambiguous. In germline, CDR1 is SGHVS, CDR2 FQNEAQ. The CDR3 runs to 15 residues. V lost 1 base to trimming and J lost 2 bases, with 10 bases between them.

This clonotype is a singleton in its sample. The genes are TRBV7-2 and TRBJ2-3; tentatively, D is TRBD1 (5 bases). CDR1 is SGHTA and CDR2 is FQGNSA in the germline V gene. Between the trimmed V and J ends, which lost 5 bases and 5 bases, there was a span of 11 bases. CDR3 length: 13 amino acids. The CDR3 DNA is TGTGCCAGCAGCCCCCAGGGTCAAGATACGCAGTATTTT. Translated: CASSPQGQDTQYF.